What follows are 17 T cell receptor beta chains derived from one specimen sequenced in a study of OX40 agonist ivuxolimab in advanced cancers. Assay used: immunoSEQ multiplex PCR; TCRdb lists only in-frame clones, some missing. This repertoire shows 71,000 or so clones, roughly 86% found once; its top ten account for roughly 0.77%. The input for sequencing was CD4+ or CD8+ T cells sorted from blood, taken in a trial of the OX40 agonist ivuxolimab. These receptors were taken from an adult with an advanced solid tumor such as melanoma, head and neck, liver or kidney cancer.

Written as DNA, the CDR3 is TGTGCCACCCTCTCCCGGGACAGGTTATTGGTTGGCTACACCTTC. It translates to CATLSRDRLLVGYTF. This chain joins TRBV7-9 and TRBJ1-2; 8 bases fit TRBD1. Trimming took 10 bases from V and 7 from J; bases not matched to a gene: 17. The CDR3 contains 15 residues. The germline V gene encodes CDR1 SEHNR and CDR2 FQNEAQ (reference sequence).

The rearrangement links TRBV18 to TRBJ2-1; 7 positions match TRBD2. Germline V gene lookup returns CDR1 KGHSH and CDR2 LQKENI. The CDR3 totals 17 residues. V trimming: 4 bases; J trimming: 0 bases; junction bases outside the gene matches: 9. The CDR3 bases are TGTGCCAGCTCACTAGGGAGGGTTGGAGGCTCCTACAATGAGCAGTTCTTC. It translates to CASSLGRVGGSYNEQFF.

The chain couples TRBV29-1 to TRBJ1-1, with TRBD1 identical over 7 bases. V shed 6 bases and J 5 bases; nucleotides not matched to a gene: 3. Germline CDR1 and CDR2: SQVTM and ANQGSEA. The CDR3 sequence is 11 residues long. The CDR3 protein is CSVTGQTEAFF. The CDR3 DNA sequence: TGCAGCGTGACAGGGCAGACTGAAGCTTTCTTT.

Only a few counts were recorded for this clone. The chain combines TRBV19 with TRBJ1-5; D remains ambiguous. In germline, CDR1 is LNHDA, CDR2 SQIVND (reference sequence). V was clipped by 10 bases and J by 0 bases, with 10 bases between them. This CDR3 comprises 13 residues. The CDR3 loop is CATAPYSNQPQHF. CDR3 bases: TGTGCCACCGCCCCATATAGCAATCAGCCCCAGCATTTT.

The rearrangement uses TRBV6-1 and TRBJ1-4, with D maybe TRBD1 (5 bases). Germline V CDR1 and CDR2: MNHNS, SASEGT. This CDR3 has 15 residues. Trimming left V 1 base short and J 3 bases short, with 9 bases between. In DNA form, the CDR3 reads TGTGCCAGCAGTGAAGGGATGGGGGCTAATGAAAAACTGTTTTTT. Translation: CASSEGMGANEKLFF.

The rearrangement joins TRBV28 to TRBJ1-2; possible D gene TRBD1, 5 bases. The V gene lost 6 bases and the J gene lost 3 bases, with 11 bases spanning the gap. Germline-derived CDR1 and CDR2 are MDHEN and SYDVKM. The CDR3 is 13 residues long. CDR3 residues: CASRYGGYYGYTF. Written as DNA, the CDR3 is TGTGCCAGCAGATACGGGGGATACTATGGCTACACCTTC.

DNA of the CDR3: TGTGCCAGCAGACTCAATCAGGGAGTCTCGAACACTGAAGCTTTCTTT. Encoded protein: CASRLNQGVSNTEAFF. The chain uses TRBV2 and TRBJ1-1, with a possible D match to TRBD1 (5 bases). This CDR3 comprises 16 residues. Germline assignment: CDR1 SNHLY and CDR2 FYNNEI. Trimming pared 6 bases from V and 1 base from J, leaving 18 bases between.

The J gene is TRBJ2-3, the V gene TRBV28; TRBD2 might be the D (7 bases). V dropped 6 bases and J dropped 0 bases, with 10 bases sitting between them. The CDR3 totals 14 residues. CDR1 and CDR2 (germline): MDHEN, SYDVKM. This chain's CDR3 is CASSGGPSTDTQYF. CDR3 sequence (DNA): TGTGCCAGCAGCGGGGGGCCTAGCACAGATACGCAGTATTTT.

The chain uses TRBV19 and TRBJ2-2, with D perhaps TRBD1 (6 bases). Germline V CDR1 and CDR2: LNHDA, SQIVND (reference sequence). V was clipped by 6 bases and J by 4 bases, with 15 bases between them. This CDR3 has 15 residues. CDR3 in DNA: TGTGCCAGTAGAACAGGGAGAAGTGGCACCGGGGAGCTGTTTTTT. Its protein is CASRTGRSGTGELFF.

The chain employs TRBV6-5 and TRBJ2-3; 8 bases are shared with TRBD1. The V gene end was trimmed by 6 bases and the J gene end by 2 bases; junction bases not matched to a gene: 4. CDR3 size: 14 residues. Looked up from germline, CDR1 is MNHEY and CDR2 is SVGAGI. The CDR3 DNA is TGTGCCAGCAGCACAGGGGGTCCCACAGATACGCAGTATTTT. It is translated as CASSTGGPTDTQYF.

The V and J genes are TRBV5-1 and TRBJ2-5; D remains ambiguous. CDR1 is SGHRS and CDR2 is YFSETQ in the germline V gene. The CDR3 has 14 residues. The germline V and J ends were trimmed by 1 base and 2 bases, with 9 bases remaining between them. Here the CDR3 reads CASSLTVSQETQYF. For the CDR3, the DNA is TGCGCCAGCAGCTTGACGGTCTCACAAGAGACCCAGTACTTC.

The chain joins TRBV28 to TRBJ2-1, with 10 bases identical to TRBD2. V trimming: 2 bases; J trimming: 5 bases; junction bases outside the gene matches: 12. Germline CDR1 MDHEN, CDR2 SYDVKM. The CDR3 extends over 18 amino acids. In nucleotides, the CDR3 is TGTGCCAGCAGTTTAGTGAGCGGGAGGGCCACGTCGGACAATGAGCAGTTCTTC. Translated: CASSLVSGRATSDNEQFF.

The chain is built from TRBV7-2 and TRBJ2-7; the D gene is possibly TRBD1 (6 bases). This CDR3 contains 14 residues. Germline V gives CDR1 SGHTA, CDR2 FQGNSA. Trimming took 0 bases from V and 3 from J, leaving 9 bases between them. The CDR3 DNA follows: TGTGCCAGCAGCTTAGCCAGCAGGGGCTACGAGCAGTACTTC. Translated: CASSLASRGYEQYF.

The chain employs TRBV7-9 and TRBJ1-2, with TRBD1 identical over 9 bases. V dropped 3 bases and J dropped 6; count of bases not matched to a gene: 2. This CDR3 spans 13 amino acids. Germline V gives CDR1 SEHNR, CDR2 FQNEAQ (reference sequence). CDR3 in DNA: TGTGCCAGCAGCTTGGGACAGGGCGATGGCTACACCTTC. Protein: CASSLGQGDGYTF.

The chain recombines TRBV4-3 with TRBJ1-1; a possible D gene is TRBD1 (6 bases). V gave up 1 base and J gave up 4 bases, with 16 bases separating them. Germline lookup yields CDR1 LGHNA and CDR2 YSLEER. The CDR3 is made up of 16 amino acids. The CDR3 here is CASSQVLGGGSTEAFF. In nucleotides, the CDR3 is TGCGCCAGCAGCCAAGTACTAGGGGGAGGGAGCACTGAAGCTTTCTTT.

The chain has TRBV7-2 and TRBJ2-1; 11 bases fit TRBD2. V shed 5 bases, J shed 3 bases, and the junction held 6 bases outside the gene matches. CDR1 and CDR2 (germline): SGHTA, FQGNSA. The CDR3 length is 16 residues. The CDR3 loop reads CASSRLAGRGYNEQFF. CDR3 bases: TGTGCCAGCAGCAGACTAGCGGGAAGAGGCTACAATGAGCAGTTCTTC.

The gene calls are TRBV5-1 and TRBJ1-5; D gene ambiguous. The CDR3 extends over 17 amino acids. Trimming stripped 1 base from V and 0 bases from J, with 14 bases between. Germline loops: CDR1 SGHRS, CDR2 YFSETQ. The CDR3 sequence: CASSLNPQLNSNQPQHF. DNA for the CDR3: TGCGCCAGCAGCTTGAACCCACAGTTGAATAGCAATCAGCCCCAGCATTTT.